The 24 T cell receptor beta chains below all came from one sample that was sequenced in a study of T cell changes during pregnancy in multiple sclerosis. Assay: immunoSEQ multiplex PCR; the TCRdb copy retains only in-frame clones and omits some. The sample consists of some 47,000 clones, over 85% of them appearing once. The source was peripheral blood, collected in the first trimester of pregnancy. These receptors all come from a female donor with multiple sclerosis, enrolled in a pregnancy study.

This rearrangement joins TRBV19 to TRBJ2-1; 8 bases are shared with TRBD1. With 5 bases clipped from V and 7 bases from J, the junction kept 13 bases outside the gene matches. Germline V gene data show CDR1 as LNHDA and CDR2 as SQIVND (reference sequence). The CDR3 length is 16 residues. The CDR3 region has the DNA TGTGCCAGTAGTCCCCCGACTTGGACAGGGAGGAATGAGCAGTTCTTC. It encodes CASSPPTWTGRNEQFF.

The V gene is TRBV4-3, the J gene TRBJ2-5; 8 bases map to TRBD1. Germline lookup yields CDR1 LGHNA and CDR2 YSLEER. This CDR3 has 16 amino acids. V lost 11 bases, J lost 5 bases, and 19 bases stayed unmatched. CDR3 in DNA: TGCGCCCTCAGATCAGGCAGGGGGCCTCGTCGGGAGACCCAGTACTTC. Protein: CALRSGRGPRRETQYF.

The V and J genes are TRBV6-5 and TRBJ1-4; 7 bases agree with TRBD1. V shed 5 bases and J 8 bases; nucleotides not matched to a gene: 11. Germline-derived CDR1 and CDR2 are MNHEY and SVGAGI. CDR3 length: 15 residues. The CDR3 DNA follows: TGTGCCAGCAGTCACCGACAGGGAGCGAAGGAAAAACTGTTTTTT. Protein sequence: CASSHRQGAKEKLFF.

This clone was counted ten times or more. Other DNA sequences within the sample encode an identical CDR3. The chain joins TRBV10-3 to TRBJ1-6; TRBD1 matches at 7 bases. V gave up 4 bases and J gave up 7 bases; unmatched junction bases: 7. The germline gives CDR1 ENHRY, CDR2 SYGVKD. This CDR3 has 15 residues. Here the CDR3 reads CAISVRQGGNSPLHF. CDR3 DNA: TGTGCCATCAGTGTAAGACAGGGAGGCAATTCACCCCTCCACTTT.

The chain links TRBV27 to TRBJ1-2, with TRBD1 matching over 9 bases. The CDR3 runs to 15 residues. The germline gives CDR1 MNHEY, CDR2 SMNVEV (reference sequence). V dropped 3 bases and J dropped 4; count of bases not matched to a gene: 6. DNA of the CDR3: TGTGCCAGCAGTTTTGGGGACAGGGTGAGCTATGGCTACACCTTC. Encoded protein: CASSFGDRVSYGYTF.

The chain employs TRBV2 and TRBJ1-5, with a possible D match to TRBD1 (5 bases). The ends were cut back, 4 bases at V and 4 bases at J, with 8 bases in the middle. CDR3 size: 13 residues. The germline CDR1 and CDR2 sequences are SNHLY and FYNNEI. The DNA of the CDR3 is TGTGCCAGCAGTGGATACAGGAATCAGCCCCAGCATTTT. The encoded protein is CASSGYRNQPQHF. Together with reference TRBV2 and TRBJ1-5, the CDR3 gives the full variable domain: EPEVTQTPSHQVTQMGQEVILRCVPISNHLYFYWYRQILGQKVEFLVSFYNNEISEKSEIFDDQFSVERPDGSNFTLKIRSTKLEDSAMYFCASSGYRNQPQHFGDGTRLSIL.

This clone came up once. This chain joins TRBV7-2 and TRBJ1-1; tentative D call: TRBD1 (6 bases). Trimming stripped 2 bases from V and 4 bases from J, with 11 bases between. This CDR3 is 14 amino acids long. From germline, CDR1 is SGHTA and CDR2 FQGNSA. CDR3 sequence reads: CASSLLQGPTEAFF. In nucleotides, the CDR3 is TGTGCCAGCAGCTTACTCCAGGGGCCCACTGAAGCTTTCTTT. Complete variable domain (other parts from reference TRBV7-2 and TRBJ1-1): GAGVSQSPSNKVTEKGKDVELRCDPISGHTALYWYRQSLGQGLEFLIYFQGNSAPDKSGLPSDRFSAERTGGSVSTLTIQRTQQEDSAVYLCASSLLQGPTEAFFGQGTRLTVV.

This clone was detected once. A single base separates this from a much larger clone, so it may be a read error. The chain has TRBV7-8 and TRBJ1-1; 7 positions match TRBD1. V shed 5 bases, J shed 5 bases, and the junction held 5 bases outside the gene matches. Germline V gene sequence: CDR1 SGHVS, CDR2 FQNEAQ. This CDR3 comprises 13 residues. CDR3: CASSIDRETEAFF. CDR3 DNA: TGTGCCAGCAGCATCGACAGGGAAACTGAAGCTTTCTTT.

The chain uses TRBV4-1 and TRBJ2-3, with D perhaps matching TRBD1 (6 bases). V was cut by 1 base and J by 6 bases, with 23 bases left in between. Germline V CDR1 and CDR2: MGHRA, YSYEKL. This CDR3 comprises 18 residues. The chain's CDR3 is CASSQAALEQGLVDTQYF. The CDR3 DNA follows: TGCGCCAGCAGCCAAGCCGCCCTAGAACAGGGCTTAGTGGATACGCAGTATTTT.

The V call is TRBV11-2, the J call TRBJ1-1; 7 positions agree with TRBD1. With V trimmed by 4 bases and J by 1 base, 15 bases remained unmatched. Germline V gene sequence: CDR1 SGHAT, CDR2 FQNNGV. The length of the CDR3 is 18 residues. The CDR3 DNA is TGTGCCAGCAGCTCTCGCGCGTTATTCGGGACAGAGAACACTGAAGCTTTCTTT. This encodes CASSSRALFGTENTEAFF.

V usage is TRBV7-9 and J usage is TRBJ2-7, with 8 bases that match TRBD2. This CDR3 spans 16 amino acids. The V segment lost 5 bases and the J segment 1 base; nucleotides outside the gene matches: 10. CDR1 SEHNR and CDR2 FQNEAQ come from the germline V gene (reference sequence). The CDR3 sequence is CASSPGRGGASYEQYF. Here the CDR3 DNA reads TGTGCCAGCAGCCCCGGTCGGGGGGGGGCTTCCTACGAGCAGTACTTC.

The chain carries TRBV28 and TRBJ2-1; D not resolved. Trimming shortened V by 2 bases and J by 4 bases, and 9 bases separated the two germline ends. The germline gives CDR1 MDHEN, CDR2 SYDVKM. The CDR3 consists of 14 residues. The CDR3 reads CASSLPLVYNEQFF. Written as DNA, the CDR3 is TGTGCCAGCAGTTTACCCCTAGTGTACAATGAGCAGTTCTTC.

The V and J genes are TRBV9 and TRBJ2-1; D remains ambiguous. V was cut by 0 bases and J by 0 bases, with 7 bases left in between. CDR3 length equals 15 residues. Germline-derived CDR1 and CDR2 are SGDLS and YYNGEE. CDR3 region: CASSVASSSYNEQFF. In DNA, the CDR3 is TGTGCCAGCAGCGTAGCGAGTAGCTCCTACAATGAGCAGTTCTTC.

The chain uses TRBV5-5 and TRBJ1-3; the D is unclear. Trimming cost V 1 base and J 0 bases, with 5 bases left between them. The germline gives CDR1 SGHKS, CDR2 YYEKEE (reference sequence). The CDR3 extends over 14 amino acids. CDR3 region: CASSLSYSGNTIYF. The CDR3 region has the DNA TGTGCCAGCAGCTTGAGCTACTCTGGAAACACCATATATTTT.

The chain has TRBV28 and TRBJ2-5; 9 positions match TRBD2. The germline CDR1 and CDR2 sequences are MDHEN and SYDVKM. The trim removed 5 bases at V and 4 bases at J, leaving 14 bases unmatched. This CDR3 has 17 amino acids. This CDR3 is CASSPPASGGSRETQYF. The CDR3 DNA is TGTGCCAGCAGTCCCCCCGCAAGCGGGGGGTCGAGAGAGACCCAGTACTTC.

The chain combines TRBV10-3 with TRBJ2-3; D possibly corresponds to TRBD1 (7 bases). V was cut by 9 bases and J by 0 bases, with 16 bases left in between. The CDR3 has 15 residues. Germline lookup yields CDR1 ENHRY and CDR2 SYGVKD. CDR3 region: CAIGGTASSTDTQYF. As DNA, the CDR3 is TGTGCCATAGGAGGGACAGCGAGTAGCACAGATACGCAGTATTTT.

The chain uses TRBV6-1 and TRBJ1-3, with D unresolved. The CDR3 sequence is 14 residues long. Germline CDR1 MNHNS, CDR2 SASEGT. V was pared by 5 bases and J by 0 bases, with 8 bases between. The CDR3: CASSSGPSGNTIYF. Written as DNA, the CDR3 is TGTGCCAGCAGTTCGGGTCCCTCTGGAAACACCATATATTTT.

This sequence joins TRBV12-5 and TRBJ2-3; no firm D call. This CDR3 is 14 amino acids long. V was trimmed by 0 bases and J by 6 bases, leaving 10 bases between them. CDR1 is LGHNT and CDR2 is FRNRAP in the germline V gene. CDR3 amino acids: CASGLVHDPDTQYF. CDR3 DNA: TGTGCTAGTGGTTTGGTACACGATCCGGATACGCAGTATTTT.

The chain employs TRBV5-1 and TRBJ1-2; D unclear. There are 14 residues in the CDR3. The germline V and J ends were trimmed by 0 bases and 2 bases, with 8 bases remaining between them. CDR1 and CDR2 (germline): SGHRS, YFSETQ. CDR3 in amino acids: CASSLESTNYGYTF. CDR3 DNA: TGCGCCAGCAGCTTGGAAAGCACGAACTATGGCTACACCTTC.

This chain links TRBV5-4 with TRBJ1-5; 8 nucleotides match TRBD1. Trimming removed 0 bases from V and 5 bases from J; junction bases left unmatched: 4. The CDR3 is 15 residues long. From germline, CDR1 is SGHNT and CDR2 YYREEE (reference sequence). The CDR3: CASSLGGQGDQPQHF. Here the CDR3 DNA reads TGTGCCAGCAGCTTGGGAGGACAGGGCGATCAGCCCCAGCATTTT. The full variable domain, its missing parts supplied by reference TRBV5-4 and TRBJ1-5, is ETGVTQSPTHLIKTRGQQVTLRCSSQSGHNTVSWYQQALGQGPQFIFQYYREEENGRGNFPPRFSGLQFPNYSSELNVNALELDDSALYLCASSLGGQGDQPQHFGDGTRLSIL.

This clone was counted a single time. The J gene is TRBJ2-1, the V gene TRBV5-1; D unclear. CDR3 length equals 17 residues. Germline CDR1 is SGHRS and CDR2 is YFSETQ. V was cut by 4 bases and J by 0 bases, with 17 bases left in between. This CDR3 reads CASSPWVGSGSYNEQFF. The CDR3 DNA follows: TGCGCCAGCAGCCCATGGGTGGGCTCCGGCTCCTACAATGAGCAGTTCTTC.

This chain joins TRBV13 and TRBJ1-6, with TRBD1 matching over 8 bases. The CDR3 sequence is 14 residues long. The junction had 4 bases not matched to a gene; V was cut back by 4 bases and J by 8 bases. Germline-derived CDR1 and CDR2 are PRHDT and FYEKMQ (reference sequence). The CDR3 here is CASSSDRGDSPLHF. As DNA, the CDR3 is TGTGCCAGCAGCTCTGACAGGGGAGATTCACCCCTCCACTTT.

V is TRBV2 and J is TRBJ2-2; no clear D. CDR1 is SNHLY and CDR2 is FYNNEI in the germline V gene. The CDR3 has 17 residues. V lost 4 bases and J 4 bases, leaving 19 bases between the germline ends. CDR3 protein: CASSGLHPTFGTGELFF. In nucleotides, the CDR3 is TGTGCCAGCAGTGGACTGCATCCGACCTTCGGCACCGGGGAGCTGTTTTTT.

V and J are TRBV30 and TRBJ1-1; no reliable D call. Germline V gives CDR1 GTSNPN, CDR2 SVGIG (reference sequence). CDR3 size: 15 residues. The V end was cut by 0 bases, the J end by 1 base, with 12 bases between. DNA of the CDR3: TGTGCCTGGAGTGTACTCGACGACTCGAACACTGAAGCTTTCTTT. Amino acid sequence: CAWSVLDDSNTEAFF.